This T cell receptor beta chain came from a study of control samples from healthy donors and cancer patients. The method was immunoSEQ multiplex PCR; TCRdb's version includes in-frame clones alone and lacks a portion of them. The data show about 140,000 clones, with 75% to 95% seen just once and 3.2% held by the top ten. The length of the CDR3 is 17 residues. Trimming took off 4 bases at V and 3 bases at J, with 18 bases between the two ends. The germline CDR1 and CDR2 sequences are SGHDN and FVKESK. The genes are TRBV14 and TRBJ2-2, with D perhaps TRBD2 (7 bases). This TCR was recovered from a man younger than 40 in good health. Sequencing input: blood. CDR3 DNA: TGTGCCAGCAGCCCATTTTTTACGGGGGGCGACACCGGGGAGCTGTTTTTT. Translated: CASSPFFTGGDTGELFF.